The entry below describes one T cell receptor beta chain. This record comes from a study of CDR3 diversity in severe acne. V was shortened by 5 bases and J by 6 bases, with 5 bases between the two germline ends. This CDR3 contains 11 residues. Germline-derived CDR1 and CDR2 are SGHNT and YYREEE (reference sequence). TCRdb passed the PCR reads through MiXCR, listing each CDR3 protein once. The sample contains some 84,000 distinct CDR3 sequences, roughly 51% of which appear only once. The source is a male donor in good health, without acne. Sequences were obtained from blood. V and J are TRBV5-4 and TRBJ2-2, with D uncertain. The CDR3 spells CASRDPGELFF. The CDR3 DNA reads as TGTGCCAGCAGAGACCCCGGGGAGCTGTTTTTT. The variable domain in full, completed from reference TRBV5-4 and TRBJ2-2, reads ETGVTQSPTHLIKTRGQQVTLRCSSQSGHNTVSWYQQALGQGPQFIFQYYREEENGRGNFPPRFSGLQFPNYSSELNVNALELDDSALYLCASRDPGELFFGEGSRLTVL.